Following are 9 T cell receptor beta chains from one sample sequenced in a study of regulatory T cells in long-lasting Graves disease. Building of the TCR beta libraries involved iRepertoire HTBI primers and Arm-PCR of CDR3 regions. TCRdb re-derived calls from the multiplex PCR reads in MiXCR, one entry per CDR3 protein. The table lists 200,000 to 250,000 distinct CDR3 sequences, roughly 21% of them singletons. Described time point: newly diagnosed GD, antithyroid drugs for less than 3 months. RNA from PBMCs was the source of the TCR library. This material consisted of peripheral blood mononuclear cells (PBMCs), taken at new diagnosis, from a patient treated with antithyroid drugs. All receptors come from a female donor with Graves disease.

This clonotype has more than one count but fewer than ten. The chain uses TRBV24-1 and TRBJ1-2; D unclear. CDR3 length: 13 amino acids. V was trimmed by 4 bases and J by 6 bases, leaving 11 bases between them. Germline V gene lookup returns CDR1 KGHDR and CDR2 SFDVKD. DNA for the CDR3: TGTGCCACCAGTGAGGAACCGGGTGATGGCTACACCTTC. Translating it yields CATSEEPGDGYTF.

This clonotype was counted ten times or more. The V and J genes are TRBV2 and TRBJ2-2, with TRBD2 matching 9 bases. The trim removed 5 bases at V and 3 bases at J, leaving 1 base unmatched. Germline assignment: CDR1 SNHLY and CDR2 FYNNEI. The CDR3 length is 14 residues. In DNA form, the CDR3 reads TGTGCCAGCAGTCGACTAGCGGACACCGGGGAGCTGTTTTTT. The encoded protein is CASSRLADTGELFF.

This clonotype was recorded many times. V gene TRBV12-3 or TRBV12-4 combines with J gene TRBJ2-2; the D gene could be TRBD1 or TRBD2 (5 bases each). CDR3 length: 13 amino acids. V gave up 1 base and J gave up 7 bases, with 7 bases separating them. The CDR3 nucleotides read TGTGCCAGCAGTTTAGGGGGGTTCGGGGAGCTGTTTTTT. Encoded protein: CASSLGGFGELFF.

As concerns this clonotype: It may be a read error: a sequence one base away is much more abundant. V and J are TRBV6-1 and TRBJ2-7; TRBD1 matches 7 bases. This CDR3 has 15 amino acids. CDR1 and CDR2 from the germline V gene are MNHNS and SASEGT. The CDR3 DNA is TGTGCCGGCAGTCATCCAGGGACAGCCACCTACGAGCAGTACTTC. The encoded protein is CAGSHPGTATYEQYF.

V and J are TRBV27 and TRBJ2-5; 7 bases align to TRBD2. V gave up 6 bases and J gave up 7 bases; unmatched junction bases: 8. CDR3 length equals 13 residues. Germline CDR1 MNHEY, CDR2 SMNVEV (reference sequence). The CDR3 coding sequence is TGTGCCAGCAGGCCGGAGGGGAGGGGGACCCAGTACTTC. The encoded protein is CASRPEGRGTQYF.

The chain recombines TRBV11-2 with TRBJ2-1; the match to TRBD2 covers 15 bases. CDR3 size: 17 residues. The junction had 7 bases not matched to a gene; V was cut back by 6 bases and J by 4 bases. Germline V gives CDR1 SGHAT, CDR2 FQNNGV. This CDR3 is CASREGLAGGLYNEQFF. CDR3 in DNA: TGTGCCAGCAGAGAGGGACTAGCGGGGGGTTTGTACAATGAGCAGTTCTTC.

This clonotype showed up many times. The junction and the germline gene differ at one end; a read error may be behind it. CDR3 nucleotides: TGTGCCAGCAGCCAAACAACGCCTACCCTCCAGGGCGTGGCCGGGGCCAACGTCCTGACTTTC. Protein product: CASSQTTPTLQGVAGANVLTF. The J gene is TRBJ2-6, the V gene TRBV5-1, with D possibly matching TRBD1 (5 bases). Germline V lookup: CDR1 SGHRS, CDR2 YFSETQ. The CDR3 has 21 amino acids.

In its sample, this clonotype was seen many times. This chain uses TRBV30 with TRBJ2-3, with D possibly matching TRBD1 (6 bases). Between the trimmed V and J ends, which lost 4 bases and 2 bases, there was a span of 10 bases. This CDR3 spans 13 amino acids. Per germline, CDR1 GTSNPN and CDR2 SVGIG (reference sequence). CDR3 protein: CAWTGATTDTQYF. The CDR3 bases are TGTGCCTGGACAGGGGCGACCACAGATACGCAGTATTTT.

The table lists this clonotype with a few counts. V and J are TRBV19 and TRBJ1-4; the match to TRBD1 covers 10 bases. The germline CDR1 and CDR2 sequences are LNHDA and SQIVND (reference sequence). The CDR3 has 15 amino acids. The V segment lost 3 bases and the J segment 10 bases; nucleotides outside the gene matches: 8. The CDR3 sequence is CASSIGGQGSRKLFF. Here the CDR3 DNA reads TGTGCCAGTAGTATCGGGGGACAGGGGAGCCGAAAACTGTTTTTT.